These 17 T cell receptor beta chains originate from one sample sequenced in a study of blood T cell repertoires in COVID-19. Assay used: immunoSEQ multiplex PCR; TCRdb lists only in-frame clones, some missing. The sample records about 16,000 clones, roughly nine tenths being singletons. Sequenced material: peripheral blood. These TCRs come from a man in his sixties with acute or convalescent COVID-19.

For the CDR3, the DNA is TGTGCCAGCTCGACAGGGCCTCTCTACGAGCAGTACTTC. Its translation: CASSTGPLYEQYF. The rearrangement joins TRBV28 to TRBJ2-7; 7 nucleotides match TRBD1. With V trimmed by 8 bases and J by 3 bases, 7 bases remained unmatched. The CDR3 runs to 13 residues. From germline, CDR1 is MDHEN and CDR2 SYDVKM.

The chain combines TRBV6-2 or TRBV6-3 with TRBJ2-7; D remains ambiguous. The CDR3 loop spans 13 amino acids. Germline CDR1 and CDR2: MNHEY and SVGEGT. The germline V and J ends were trimmed by 3 bases and 3 bases, with 9 bases remaining between them. The CDR3 loop reads CASSYSESYEQYF. The CDR3 nucleotides are TGTGCCAGCAGTTATTCAGAAAGCTACGAGCAGTACTTC.

The chain is built from TRBV6-1 and TRBJ2-7; D is possibly TRBD2 (7 bases). Trimming took 3 bases from V and 6 from J, leaving 15 bases between them. Germline V gene lookup returns CDR1 MNHNS and CDR2 SASEGT. The CDR3 spans 14 residues. This CDR3 is CASSESGGPSEQYF. CDR3 DNA sequence: TGTGCCAGCAGTGAGTCCGGGGGGCCCAGCGAGCAGTACTTC.

The chain has TRBV19 and TRBJ1-3; 7 bases agree with TRBD1. The CDR3 runs 13 residues. From germline, CDR1 is LNHDA and CDR2 SQIVND (reference sequence). With 7 bases clipped from V and 9 bases from J, the junction kept 9 bases outside the gene matches. The CDR3, as DNA: TGTGCCAGTACCCCCGGGACAGCGATCACCATATATTTT. Protein product: CASTPGTAITIYF.

This chain joins TRBV5-8 and TRBJ2-7, with no clear D. The V end was cut by 5 bases, the J end by 6 bases, with 9 bases between. Germline CDR1 SGHTS, CDR2 YDEGEE. There are 11 residues in the CDR3. CDR3 nucleotides: TGTGCCAGCAGGCCAGATATCGAGCAGTACTTC. It yields the protein CASRPDIEQYF. The whole variable domain, filled in from reference TRBV5-8 and TRBJ2-7, reads EAGVTQSPTHLIKTRGQQATLRCSPISGHTSVYWYQQALGLGLQFLLWYDEGEERNRGNFPPRFSGRQFPNYSSELNVNALELEDSALYLCASRPDIEQYFGPGTRLTVT.

The rearrangement uses TRBV18 and TRBJ2-2; 8 nucleotides line up with TRBD1. Germline loops: CDR1 KGHSH, CDR2 LQKENI. This CDR3 is built from 16 residues. V was pared by 6 bases and J by 0 bases, with 6 bases of the junction left unmatched. CDR3 DNA sequence: TGTGCCAGCTCTGGACAGGGTGATCCGAACACCGGGGAGCTGTTTTTT. Its protein product is CASSGQGDPNTGELFF.

The chain uses TRBV6-5 and TRBJ1-2, with D perhaps TRBD1 (6 bases). V was shortened by 6 bases and J by 3 bases, with 14 bases between the two germline ends. The V gene's germline CDR1 is MNHEY and CDR2 SVGAGI. The CDR3 covers 14 residues. CDR3 in amino acids: CASRDSRIDYGYTF. CDR3 nucleotide sequence: TGTGCCAGCAGGGACAGCCGAATAGACTATGGCTACACCTTC.

The chain links TRBV5-5 to TRBJ1-1, with D perhaps matching TRBD1 (6 bases). CDR1 is SGHKS, CDR2 YYEKEE, per germline (reference sequence). Trimming took off 3 bases at V and 0 bases at J, with 9 bases between the two ends. This CDR3 contains 14 residues. The CDR3 sequence: CASSSTGLNTEAFF. The DNA for the CDR3 is TGTGCCAGCAGCTCGACAGGATTGAACACTGAAGCTTTCTTT. Looking up the rest from reference TRBV5-5 and TRBJ1-1 gives the full variable domain: DAGVTQSPTHLIKTRGQQVTLRCSPISGHKSVSWYQQVLGQGPQFIFQYYEKEERGRGNFPDRFSARQFPNYSSELNVNALLLGDSALYLCASSSTGLNTEAFFGQGTRLTVV.

For the CDR3, the DNA is TGTGCCAGCAGTTTATCGCTTGGACTAACTGAGCAGTTCTTC. Protein sequence: CASSLSLGLTEQFF. The chain combines TRBV27 with TRBJ2-1, with D tentatively TRBD2 (6 bases). This CDR3 comprises 14 residues. With 0 bases removed from V and 9 bases from J, the gap between germline ends came to 12 bases. Germline lookup yields CDR1 MNHEY and CDR2 SMNVEV (reference sequence).

The chain joins TRBV24-1 to TRBJ2-2; TRBD2 matches 14 bases. Losses at the gene ends were 2 bases for V and 4 bases for J; bases not matched to a gene: 2. This CDR3 has 17 residues. From germline, CDR1 is KGHDR and CDR2 SFDVKD. This chain's CDR3 is CATSDWTSGRTTGELFF. In DNA, the CDR3 is TGTGCCACCAGTGATTGGACTAGCGGGAGGACCACCGGGGAGCTGTTTTTT.

J is TRBJ2-3 and V is TRBV27, with unresolved D. CDR1 is MNHEY and CDR2 is SMNVEV in the germline V gene (reference sequence). The CDR3 has 14 amino acids. The germline V and J ends were trimmed by 9 bases and 1 base, with 14 bases remaining between them. The CDR3 DNA is TGTGCCAGTTCACCCTCCGGAGGCACAGATACGCAGTATTTT. Its translation: CASSPSGGTDTQYF.

This clone has just a few counts. The V call is TRBV11-2, the J call TRBJ2-7, with D tentatively TRBD2 (5 bases). Germline loops: CDR1 SGHAT, CDR2 FQNNGV. V lost 4 bases to trimming and J lost 7 bases, with 17 bases between them. This CDR3 comprises 14 residues. CDR3 sequence (DNA): TGTGCCAGCAGCTCGCCCCAGCGGCGAACGGAGCAGTACTTC. Residues: CASSSPQRRTEQYF.

This sequence joins TRBV21-1 and TRBJ1-2; the table's D call, TRBD1, was not checked against the DNA. TRBV21-1 is a listed pseudogene. The CDR3 extends over 15 amino acids. CDR3 region: CASSFTGTPGKGYTF. Here the CDR3 DNA reads TGTGCCAGCAGCTTCACCGGGACACCGGGGAAAGGCTACACCTTC.

This rearrangement joins TRBV11-2 to TRBJ2-7, with D tentatively TRBD2 (5 bases). The length of the CDR3 is 16 residues. The V gene lost 1 base and the J gene lost 0 bases, with 13 bases spanning the gap. CDR1 SGHAT and CDR2 FQNNGV come from the germline V gene. CDR3 region: CASSLVARRSSYEQYF. CDR3 bases: TGTGCCAGCAGCTTAGTAGCTCGGAGGAGCTCCTACGAGCAGTACTTC.

The V gene is TRBV7-8, the J gene TRBJ2-1; TRBD2 matches 9 bases. The CDR3 sequence is 16 residues long. The ends lost 0 bases at V and 2 bases at J; junction bases unmatched: 2. Germline CDR1 is SGHVS and CDR2 is FQNEAQ. CDR3 sequence reads: CASSLASSGTYNEQFF. CDR3 sequence (DNA): TGTGCCAGCAGCTTAGCTTCTAGCGGGACCTACAATGAGCAGTTCTTC.

The rearrangement links TRBV28 to TRBJ1-1, with TRBD1 matching over 10 bases. Losses at the gene ends were 9 bases for V and 1 base for J; bases not matched to a gene: 11. The CDR3 loop spans 16 amino acids. Per the germline V gene, CDR1 is MDHEN and CDR2 is SYDVKM. The CDR3 DNA reads TGTGCCAGTCCCCCGGGACAGGGGAGTGGGAACACTGAAGCTTTCTTT. It is translated as CASPPGQGSGNTEAFF.

The rearrangement uses TRBV5-1 and TRBJ1-1; tentatively, D is TRBD1 (5 bases). The CDR3 runs to 14 residues. CDR1 and CDR2 from the germline V gene are SGHRS and YFSETQ. V lost 4 bases and J lost 5, with 15 bases in between. DNA for the CDR3: TGCGCCAGCAGCGCAAACCCGGGGGAGACTGAAGCTTTCTTT. Amino acid sequence: CASSANPGETEAFF.